The clone carrying this T cell receptor (beta chain) was seen a handful of times. What it binds is unknown. Each TCR beta cDNA library carried unique molecular identifiers. Input amounts of roughly 0.85 to 10 million T cells were used. These gave around 500,000 cDNA molecules, so each molecule approximated one T cell. TCRdb re-derived calls from the PCR reads in MiXCR, one entry per CDR3 protein. The sample yields 350,000 to 500,000 distinct CDR3 sequences, approximately 38% seen once. This sample is part of a study of post-analysis software for immune sequencing data. General study points: Multiple sclerosis patients showed significantly lower normalized Chao1 diversity than controls did.

The sequencing sample was made of blood. This sequence originates from a girl aged 2-10 years with multiple sclerosis.

CDR3 loop: CSARPGSKNIQYF. The CDR3 DNA is TGCAGTGCTAGGCCGGGATCCAAAAACATTCAGTACTTC. The chain recombines TRBV20-1 with TRBJ2-4, with D maybe TRBD2 (5 bases). The V end was cut by 3 bases, the J end by 2 bases, with 8 bases between. The CDR3 is 13 amino acids. Looked up from germline, CDR1 is DFQATT and CDR2 is SNEGSKA (reference sequence).